These 25 T cell receptor beta chains were sequenced from one sample in a study of radiation and T cells in renal cell carcinoma. Sample time point: baseline pretreatment blood. Stated treatment: 15 Gy SBRT to primary tumor, nephrectomy 4 weeks later. Assay: immunoSEQ multiplex PCR; the TCRdb copy retains only in-frame clones and omits some. The repertoire consists of some 100,000 clones, with 70% to 85% occurring once and the leading ten covering around 6.3%. The sample consisted of blood, taken from a patient whose treatment included radiotherapy and nephrectomy. The receptors were sampled from a man aged 55 to 70 with renal cell carcinoma.

J is TRBJ2-7 and V is TRBV6-6; either TRBD1 or TRBD2 may supply D (6 bases each). CDR1 is MNHNY and CDR2 is SVGAGI in the germline V gene (reference sequence). Trimming shortened V by 0 bases and J by 2 bases, and 14 bases separated the two germline ends. The CDR3 spans 16 residues. The CDR3 DNA follows: TGTGCCAGCAGTTACTCGACCGGGGGCGCGACCTACGAGCAGTACTTC. Translated: CASSYSTGGATYEQYF.

The gene calls are TRBV28 and TRBJ1-5; D is ambiguous. The CDR3 runs 15 residues. Trimming stripped 1 base from V and 3 bases from J, with 10 bases between. From germline, CDR1 is MDHEN and CDR2 SYDVKM. Here the CDR3 DNA reads TGTGCCAGCAGTTTATCCGGGAGTTACAATCAGCCCCAGCATTTT. Translation: CASSLSGSYNQPQHF.

The J gene is TRBJ1-4, the V gene TRBV4-3, with TRBD1 matching over 10 bases. Germline V gives CDR1 LGHNA, CDR2 YSLEER. The CDR3 is 17 residues long. V shed 3 bases, J shed 4 bases, and the junction held 8 bases outside the gene matches. CDR3 region: CASSQTGTGEINEKLFF. The CDR3 region has the DNA TGCGCCAGCAGCCAGACCGGGACAGGGGAGATTAATGAAAAACTGTTTTTT.

As to this clone: A junction boundary mismatches the germline segment, possibly from a read error. V and J are TRBV5-6 and TRBJ2-7; 7 nucleotides agree with TRBD1. Germline V gene lookup returns CDR1 SGHDT and CDR2 YYEEEE. This CDR3 contains 15 residues. The CDR3 loop is CTSRDRARVSYEQYF. CDR3 sequence (DNA): TGTACCAGCAGAGACAGGGCACGGGTCTCCTACGAGCAGTACTTC. The full variable domain, rest sourced from reference TRBV5-6 and TRBJ2-7, is DAGVTQSPTHLIKTRGQQVTLRCSPKSGHDTVSWYQQALGQGPQFIFQYYEEEERQRGNFPDRFSGHQFPNYSSELNVNALLLGDSALYLCTSRDRARVSYEQYFGPGTRLTVT.

Only one count was recorded for this clone. The rearrangement links TRBV19 to TRBJ2-1, with 8 bases aligning to TRBD2. The CDR3 spans 15 residues. CDR1 is LNHDA and CDR2 is SQIVND in the germline V gene (reference sequence). Trimming took 3 bases from V and 5 from J; bases not matched to a gene: 6. The CDR3: CASSISAGGHNEQFF. CDR3 bases: TGTGCCAGTAGTATTTCGGCGGGAGGTCACAATGAGCAGTTCTTC.

This rearrangement joins TRBV27 to TRBJ2-1; 10 bases are shared with TRBD1. The CDR3 is 15 residues long. Looked up from germline, CDR1 is MNHEY and CDR2 is SMNVEV (reference sequence). V trimming: 6 bases; J trimming: 2 bases; junction bases outside the gene matches: 4. The CDR3 here is CASRPGQGAYNEQFF. The CDR3 region has the DNA TGTGCCAGCAGACCTGGACAGGGGGCCTACAATGAGCAGTTCTTC.

This sequence joins TRBV5-4 and TRBJ2-2; no firm D call. With 1 base removed from V and 1 base from J, the gap between germline ends came to 8 bases. Germline CDR1 SGHNT, CDR2 YYREEE (reference sequence). The CDR3 loop spans 15 amino acids. The CDR3 DNA reads as TGTGCCAGCAGCTTGCTCCTCGGGAACACCGGGGAGCTGTTTTTT. As protein: CASSLLLGNTGELFF.

The table lists this clone with a few counts. The chain combines TRBV29-1 with TRBJ2-3; the D is unclear. The V and J ends lost 4 bases and 8 bases respectively, with 13 bases between them. Germline V gives CDR1 SQVTM, CDR2 ANQGSEA. The length of the CDR3 is 12 residues. In nucleotides, the CDR3 is TGCAGCGTTGGGCTCAGGTCGAGTACGCAGTATTTT. It is translated as CSVGLRSSTQYF.

This chain links TRBV7-9 with TRBJ1-2; no clear D gene. Deletions cut 2 bases from V and 4 bases from J, with 11 bases between. Germline CDR1 is SEHNR and CDR2 is FQNEAQ (reference sequence). The length of the CDR3 is 14 residues. The DNA of the CDR3 is TGTGCCAGCAGCTTACTACAGCTTTCCTATGGCTACACCTTC. It codes for CASSLLQLSYGYTF.

This clone was counted a few times. The chain is built from TRBV6-8 and TRBJ2-7, with a tentative D call TRBD2 (5 bases). Germline assignment: CDR1 MNHGY and CDR2 SAAAGT. The CDR3 runs 14 residues. V lost 4 bases and J 1 base, leaving 11 bases between the germline ends. CDR3 coding DNA: TGTGCCAGCAGTTCCGCTGGCGGGTCCTACGAGCAGTACTTC. Protein product: CASSSAGGSYEQYF.

This sequence joins TRBV28 and TRBJ2-5; 10 nucleotides line up with TRBD2. The trim removed 1 base at V and 4 bases at J, leaving 15 bases unmatched. Germline values: CDR1 MDHEN, CDR2 SYDVKM. The CDR3 is 19 residues long. The CDR3 sequence: CASSLSIAPGLAIPETQYF. DNA of the CDR3: TGTGCCAGCAGTTTATCTATTGCACCGGGACTAGCGATTCCAGAGACCCAGTACTTC.

The chain couples TRBV27 to TRBJ2-7; 7 bases map to TRBD1. The CDR3 runs to 16 residues. With 4 bases clipped from V and 2 bases from J, the junction kept 11 bases outside the gene matches. Germline assignment: CDR1 MNHEY and CDR2 SMNVEV (reference sequence). The DNA of the CDR3 is TGTGCCAGCAGTTCGACAGGGAATTGGTGGGCCTACGAGCAGTACTTC. Translating gives CASSSTGNWWAYEQYF.

This chain joins TRBV27 and TRBJ2-7; 14 positions agree with TRBD2. Trimming removed 4 bases from V and 8 bases from J; junction bases left unmatched: 13. The CDR3 is 17 amino acids. Germline-derived CDR1 and CDR2 are MNHEY and SMNVEV (reference sequence). CDR3 DNA sequence: TGTGCCAGCAGTTCCCTACCTCAGGGACTAGCGGGAGATCAGCAGTACTTC. Its protein is CASSSLPQGLAGDQQYF.

This clone was detected once. The chain uses TRBV14 and TRBJ2-5; D remains ambiguous. V was cut by 0 bases and J by 4 bases, with 12 bases left in between. The CDR3 loop spans 15 amino acids. Germline-derived CDR1 and CDR2 are SGHDN and FVKESK. CDR3 loop: CASSQDIHSGETQYF. DNA of the CDR3: TGTGCCAGCAGCCAAGATATTCATTCCGGAGAGACCCAGTACTTC.

This chain connects TRBV19 to TRBJ2-2; 11 positions agree with TRBD2. Trimming cost V 7 bases and J 4 bases; bases outside gene matches: 8. Germline-derived CDR1 and CDR2 are LNHDA and SQIVND (reference sequence). The CDR3 is 16 residues long. In DNA form, the CDR3 reads TGTGCCAGTACCTCACTAGCGGGAGCATCCACCGGGGAGCTGTTTTTT. This gives the protein CASTSLAGASTGELFF.

The rearrangement uses TRBV7-2 and TRBJ2-5; D unresolved. The DNA matches TRBJ2-7 better at its end, which makes the J call doubtful. The CDR3 is made up of 16 amino acids. CDR1 SGHTA and CDR2 FQGNSA come from the germline V gene. CDR3 residues: CASSLWSRAYSYEQYF. The CDR3, as DNA: TGTGCCAGCAGCTTATGGTCCCGAGCGTACTCCTACGAGCAGTACTTC.

This clone was detected once. The chain joins TRBV4-1 to TRBJ2-3, with 7 bases fitting TRBD2. Germline values: CDR1 MGHRA, CDR2 YSYEKL. The CDR3 sequence is 16 residues long. Unmatched junction bases numbered 13, after V lost 5 bases and J lost 5 bases. CDR3 in amino acids: CASSGLGGGPKDTQYF. CDR3 sequence (DNA): TGCGCCAGCAGCGGCCTGGGGGGAGGGCCTAAAGATACGCAGTATTTT.

The chain recombines TRBV7-2 with TRBJ2-7, with no clear D. Germline V gene lookup returns CDR1 SGHTA and CDR2 FQGNSA. This CDR3 has 15 residues. The V gene lost 5 bases and the J gene lost 1 base, with 15 bases spanning the gap. CDR3 protein: CASSVDSLLSYEQYF. The CDR3, as DNA: TGTGCCAGCAGCGTAGACTCACTCCTTTCCTACGAGCAGTACTTC.

The chain employs TRBV5-1 and TRBJ2-2; D call uncertain. V was trimmed by 0 bases and J by 6 bases, leaving 9 bases between them. CDR1 and CDR2 (germline): SGHRS, YFSETQ. This CDR3 region has 14 residues. The CDR3 is CASSLVVDAGELFF. The CDR3, as DNA: TGCGCCAGCAGCTTGGTGGTGGACGCCGGGGAGCTGTTTTTT.

V gene TRBV27 combines with J gene TRBJ2-7, with a tentative D call TRBD1 (6 bases). The CDR3 totals 12 residues. Germline V gene sequence: CDR1 MNHEY, CDR2 SMNVEV (reference sequence). Trimming shortened V by 2 bases and J by 10 bases, and 12 bases separated the two germline ends. In DNA form, the CDR3 reads TGTGCCAGCAGTTTAATCGGGACAATACAGTACTTC. Protein product: CASSLIGTIQYF.

The rearrangement uses TRBV27 and TRBJ1-2; TRBD1 agrees at 7 bases. V dropped 8 bases and J dropped 6; count of bases not matched to a gene: 12. Looked up from germline, CDR1 is MNHEY and CDR2 is SMNVEV (reference sequence). This CDR3 comprises 14 residues. Here the CDR3 DNA reads TGTGCCAGCTACTCCAGGGGGGGGAGGGATGGCTACACCTTC. It codes for CASYSRGGRDGYTF.

The chain combines TRBV5-1 with TRBJ2-1; 7 nucleotides line up with TRBD1. The V segment lost 4 bases and the J segment 0 bases; nucleotides outside the gene matches: 4. The CDR3 runs to 15 residues. Germline CDR1 SGHRS, CDR2 YFSETQ. CDR3 in DNA: TGCGCCAGCAGCGTGACAGGGACCTCCTACAATGAGCAGTTCTTC. Its protein is CASSVTGTSYNEQFF.

As regards this clone: This sample includes further DNA sequences coding for the same CDR3. The rearrangement uses TRBV10-1 and TRBJ1-1, with 7 bases aligning to TRBD1. The trim removed 11 bases at V and 2 bases at J, leaving 11 bases unmatched. This CDR3 region has 14 residues. Germline lookup yields CDR1 WNHNN and CDR2 SYGVQD (reference sequence). CDR3 amino acids: CASRGTGVNTEAFF. The CDR3 DNA follows: TGCGCCTCCAGGGGAACAGGGGTTAACACTGAAGCTTTCTTT.

This clone was recorded only once. V is TRBV18 and J is TRBJ1-2, with D perhaps TRBD1 (6 bases). CDR1 KGHSH and CDR2 LQKENI come from the germline V gene. The CDR3 has 13 residues. The ends were cut back, 2 bases at V and 6 bases at J, with 10 bases in the middle. CDR3 in DNA: TGTGCCAGCTCACCAGGACAGCTCCATGGCTACACCTTC. It translates to CASSPGQLHGYTF.

The chain recombines TRBV5-4 with TRBJ1-1; 10 bases are shared with TRBD1. Germline CDR1 reads SGHNT; CDR2 reads YYREEE (reference sequence). This CDR3 is built from 17 residues. The J segment lost 6 bases and the V segment lost 4 bases, leaving 15 bases of the junction unmatched. The CDR3 protein is CASSIRQGAGMRPEAFF. DNA for the CDR3: TGTGCCAGCAGCATCCGACAGGGGGCGGGCATGCGCCCTGAAGCTTTCTTT.